Each of the 18 T cell receptor beta chains below was sequenced from the same sample in a study of blood T cell repertoires in COVID-19 (dated by TCRdb to 2020 to 2021). The library was produced with the immunoSEQ multiplex PCR assay. As stored in TCRdb, this immuneACCESS dataset retains in-frame rearrangements with V and J assigned. A fraction of the clones does not appear; measured against another copy, unresolved V genes explain less than half of the discrepancy, and the remainder lacks a known reason. For this sample there are more than 300,000 clones; around 89% appear just once. The ten most abundant clones make up 0.95% to 1.3% of the sample. Sequencing input: peripheral blood. These receptors were taken from a woman aged 40 to 50 with COVID-19, enrolled during active disease.

The chain couples TRBV15 to TRBJ1-3; D is undetermined. Per the germline V gene, CDR1 is LNHNV and CDR2 is YYDKDF (reference sequence). CDR3 length: 16 residues. Trimming took off 0 bases at V and 4 bases at J, with 13 bases between the two ends. CDR3 nucleotide sequence: TGTGCCACCAGCAGAGATCTTGCTAGTACGGGAAACACCATATATTTT. Translation: CATSRDLASTGNTIYF.

This chain's CDR3 is CASMALTSGIFDTQYF. The DNA of the CDR3 is TGTGCCAGCATGGCCCTGACTAGCGGGATTTTTGATACGCAGTATTTT. The rearrangement links TRBV2 to TRBJ2-3; 11 bases agree with TRBD2. After removal of 7 bases from V and 6 bases from J, the junction contained 12 bases not matched to a gene. In germline, CDR1 is SNHLY, CDR2 FYNNEI. This CDR3 spans 16 amino acids.

The chain couples TRBV6-5 to TRBJ1-2; tentatively, D is TRBD1 (5 bases). The CDR3 runs to 16 residues. Germline V lookup: CDR1 MNHEY, CDR2 SVGAGI. V was clipped by 2 bases and J by 8 bases, with 21 bases between them. The CDR3 sequence is CASSYGVRGTDEGYTF. The CDR3 nucleotides are TGTGCCAGCAGTTACGGGGTGCGCGGGACGGACGAGGGCTACACCTTC.

The V and J genes are TRBV28 and TRBJ1-5; tentative D call: TRBD1 (5 bases). CDR3 length: 14 residues. V gave up 4 bases and J gave up 5 bases, with 12 bases separating them. CDR1 MDHEN and CDR2 SYDVKM come from the germline V gene. CDR3 in amino acids: CASSSWTPDQPQHF. The CDR3 coding sequence is TGTGCCAGCAGTTCCTGGACACCTGATCAGCCCCAGCATTTT.

The chain has TRBV5-1 and TRBJ2-7; TRBD1 agrees at 8 bases. CDR3 length: 19 residues. CDR1 is SGHRS, CDR2 YFSETQ, per germline. The J segment lost 0 bases and the V segment lost 5 bases, leaving 19 bases of the junction unmatched. The CDR3 DNA follows: TGCGCCAGCAGTCTTTTCCATCAGGGGGCTGCACTGCCCTCCTACGAGCAGTACTTC. This translates into CASSLFHQGAALPSYEQYF.

This clone appeared a few times. The chain combines TRBV29-1 with TRBJ1-1; D is possibly TRBD1 (5 bases). There are 12 residues in the CDR3. Trimming cost V 3 bases and J 1 base, with 6 bases left between them. Germline CDR1 and CDR2: SQVTM and ANQGSEA. The CDR3 coding sequence is TGCAGCGTTGATCAGGGGAACACTGAAGCTTTCTTT. It encodes CSVDQGNTEAFF.

The rearrangement joins TRBV29-1 to TRBJ2-1; D may be TRBD1 (6 bases). The germline V gene has CDR1 SQVTM and CDR2 ANQGSEA. CDR3 size: 12 residues. CDR3 DNA sequence: TGCTGCCTTGCACTCCAGGGGAATGAGCAGTTCTTC. Its translation is CCLALQGNEQFF.

The V call is TRBV7-9, the J call TRBJ1-5, with TRBD1 identical over 8 bases. CDR1 and CDR2 from the germline V gene are SEHNR and FQNEAQ (reference sequence). J lost 7 bases, V lost 4 bases, and 6 bases had no gene match. The CDR3 runs to 14 residues. CDR3 bases: TGTGCCAGCAGCTCTAATACAGGGGGACAGCCCCAGCATTTT. Its protein product is CASSSNTGGQPQHF.

A single count supports this clone. V is TRBV5-6 and J is TRBJ1-2; perhaps TRBD1 as D (6 bases). Germline V gene lookup returns CDR1 SGHDT and CDR2 YYEEEE. V dropped 0 bases and J dropped 3 bases, with 15 bases sitting between them. The CDR3 loop spans 16 amino acids. The CDR3 sequence: CASSLGGVDRDYGYTF. The DNA of the CDR3 is TGTGCCAGCAGCTTGGGAGGGGTGGACAGAGACTATGGCTACACCTTC.

This chain joins TRBV6-2 or TRBV6-3 and TRBJ2-1; possibly TRBD2 for D (5 bases). The V end was cut by 0 bases, the J end by 6 bases, with 6 bases between. The CDR3 is made up of 13 amino acids. Germline CDR1 and CDR2: MNHEY and SVGEGT. The CDR3 DNA follows: TGTGCCAGCAGTTACTCGGACTTCAATGAGCAGTTCTTC. Translated: CASSYSDFNEQFF.

V usage is TRBV4-3 and J usage is TRBJ1-2; D may be TRBD1 (5 bases). The CDR3 spans 15 residues. The V gene lost 0 bases and the J gene lost 3 bases, with 11 bases spanning the gap. Germline lookup yields CDR1 LGHNA and CDR2 YSLEER. In DNA, the CDR3 is TGCGCCAGCAGCCAAGATCGTTCAGGGTACTATGGCTACACCTTC. It is translated as CASSQDRSGYYGYTF.

V gene TRBV19 combines with J gene TRBJ2-2, with 7 bases matching TRBD2. The trim removed 5 bases at V and 3 bases at J, leaving 6 bases unmatched. Germline values: CDR1 LNHDA, CDR2 SQIVND (reference sequence). The CDR3 sequence is 15 residues long. The CDR3 nucleotides read TGTGCCAGTAGTTCGCCGGGACTACACACCGGGGAGCTGTTTTTT. Translation gives CASSSPGLHTGELFF.

The chain combines TRBV5-1 with TRBJ2-2; the match to TRBD2 covers 7 bases. Germline values: CDR1 SGHRS, CDR2 YFSETQ. J gave up 1 base and V 2 bases, and 2 bases lay outside the gene matches. The CDR3 is 15 residues long. In DNA form, the CDR3 reads TGCGCCAGCAGCTTCGGCGGGGGGAACACCGGGGAGCTGTTTTTT. It encodes CASSFGGGNTGELFF.

The chain joins TRBV9 to TRBJ1-6; TRBD1 is a possible D gene (5 bases). Germline V gives CDR1 SGDLS, CDR2 YYNGEE. CDR3 length equals 14 residues. V dropped 7 bases and J dropped 7 bases, with 15 bases sitting between them. The CDR3: CASAPGLTNSPLHF. The CDR3 DNA sequence: TGTGCCAGCGCCCCAGGGCTGACGAATTCACCCCTCCACTTT.

The chain couples TRBV5-1 to TRBJ2-3, with 8 nucleotides matching TRBD2. Germline-derived CDR1 and CDR2 are SGHRS and YFSETQ. This CDR3 is built from 19 residues. V lost 0 bases to trimming and J lost 3 bases; unmatched junction nucleotides: 15. The CDR3 loop is CASSLAKGRGARETDTQYF. The CDR3 region has the DNA TGCGCCAGCAGCTTGGCCAAGGGGCGGGGGGCCCGGGAGACAGATACGCAGTATTTT.

For this clone: Other DNA sequences within the sample encode an identical CDR3. The genes are TRBV7-2 and TRBJ1-2, with 10 bases that match TRBD1. CDR1 is SGHTA, CDR2 FQGNSA, per germline. V shed 5 bases, J shed 8 bases, and the junction held 5 bases outside the gene matches. The length of the CDR3 is 13 residues. The CDR3 is CASSQGQGYGYTF. As DNA, the CDR3 is TGTGCCAGCAGCCAGGGACAGGGGTACGGCTACACCTTC.

V usage is TRBV5-1 and J usage is TRBJ1-5, with 11 positions matching TRBD1. The CDR3 contains 14 residues. The germline V gene encodes CDR1 SGHRS and CDR2 YFSETQ. The J segment lost 7 bases and the V segment lost 4 bases, leaving 4 bases of the junction unmatched. CDR3 bases: TGCGCCAGCAGCGCTGGGACAGGGGGACAGCCCCAGCATTTT. This gives the protein CASSAGTGGQPQHF. Full variable domain (outside the CDR3, taken from reference TRBV5-1 and TRBJ1-5): KAGVTQTPRYLIKTRGQQVTLSCSPISGHRSVSWYQQTPGQGLQFLFEYFSETQRNKGNFPGRFSGRQFSNSRSEMNVSTLELGDSALYLCASSAGTGGQPQHFGDGTRLSIL.

This clone was observed once. The CDR3 DNA follows: TGTGCAAGTCGCTTAGCGAAACAGGGGGCGCTCAAAAAACTGTTTTTT. Protein sequence: CASRLAKQGALKKLFF. This chain links TRBV12-2 with TRBJ1-4; the table's D call, TRBD1, was not checked against the DNA. TRBV12-2 is annotated as a pseudogene. The CDR3 is made up of 16 amino acids.